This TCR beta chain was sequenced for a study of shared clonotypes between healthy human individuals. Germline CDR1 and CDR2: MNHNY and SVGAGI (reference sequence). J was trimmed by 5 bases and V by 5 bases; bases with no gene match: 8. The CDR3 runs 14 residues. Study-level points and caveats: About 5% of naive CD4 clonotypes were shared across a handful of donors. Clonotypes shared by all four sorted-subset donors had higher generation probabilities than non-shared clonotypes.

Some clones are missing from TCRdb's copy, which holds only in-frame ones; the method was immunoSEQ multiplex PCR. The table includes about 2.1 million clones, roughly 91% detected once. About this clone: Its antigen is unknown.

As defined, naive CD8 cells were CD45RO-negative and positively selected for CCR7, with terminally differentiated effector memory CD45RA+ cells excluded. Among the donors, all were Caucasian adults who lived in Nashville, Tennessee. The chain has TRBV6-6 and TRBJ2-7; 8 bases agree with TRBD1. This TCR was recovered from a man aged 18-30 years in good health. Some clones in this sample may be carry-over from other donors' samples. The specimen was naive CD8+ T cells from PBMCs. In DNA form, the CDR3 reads TGTGCCAGCAGTACCTCGGACAGGGCCCACGAGCAGTACTTC. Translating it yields CASSTSDRAHEQYF.